The 17 T cell receptor beta chains below were found in one sample sequenced in a study of CD8+CD57+ T cells in acquired aplastic anemia. Profiling that covered TCR beta VDJ and CDR3 relied on genomic DNA as its template. TCRdb itself ran the reads through MiXCR, one entry per CDR3 protein. The data show some 150,000 distinct CDR3 sequences, about 40% seen once. The sequencing input was sorted CD4+, CD8+, or CD8+CD57+ T cells (not recorded which) from PBMCs. The receptors were gathered from a human donor in good health, serving as a control.

This clonotype was found a few times. This rearrangement joins TRBV2 to TRBJ2-3, with D perhaps TRBD2 (7 bases). Looked up from germline, CDR1 is SNHLY and CDR2 is FYNNEI. Trimming took 2 bases from V and 9 from J, leaving 9 bases between them. The CDR3 runs 12 residues. CDR3 bases: TGTGCCAGCAGTGAAAGGGGGGGCACGCAGTATTTT. As protein: CASSERGGTQYF. Based on the CDR3 plus reference TRBV2 and TRBJ2-3, the full variable domain is EPEVTQTPSHQVTQMGQEVILRCVPISNHLYFYWYRQILGQKVEFLVSFYNNEISEKSEIFDDQFSVERPDGSNFTLKIRSTKLEDSAMYFCASSERGGTQYFGPGTRLTVL.

This clonotype was counted many times. The rearrangement links TRBV7-2 to TRBJ1-1; maybe TRBD1 (6 bases). Between the trimmed V and J ends, which lost 2 bases and 5 bases, there was a span of 12 bases. Germline-derived CDR1 and CDR2 are SGHTA and FQGNSA. CDR3 length: 14 amino acids. CDR3 amino acids: CASSLRRGATEAFF. CDR3 nucleotides: TGTGCCAGCAGCTTACGGAGGGGGGCGACTGAAGCTTTCTTT.

As regards this clonotype: A single base separates this from a much larger clone, so it may be a read error. V and J are TRBV12-3 or TRBV12-4 and TRBJ1-6; 10 bases line up with TRBD1. This CDR3 comprises 15 residues. Trimming removed 6 bases from V and 11 bases from J; junction bases left unmatched: 10. The CDR3 sequence: CASSPSGQGSTPLHF. CDR3 bases: TGTGCCAGCAGCCCCTCGGGACAGGGGAGTACACCCCTCCACTTT.

Regarding this clonotype: This clone may be a read error of a much larger clone one base away. The V call is TRBV12-3 or TRBV12-4, the J call TRBJ1-3; D might be TRBD1 (6 bases). The CDR3 is 15 residues long. The CDR3 spells CASSLVGGGGNTIHF. DNA for the CDR3: TGTGCCAGCAGTTTAGTCGGAGGGGGTGGAAACACCATACATTTT.

This clonotype was found a few times. A much larger clone sits a single nucleotide away, making a read error possible. This chain joins TRBV5-4 and TRBJ2-7; a weak D match, TRBD1 (6 bases). Germline CDR1 is SGHNT and CDR2 is YYREEE (reference sequence). The CDR3 consists of 18 residues. V lost 0 bases, J lost 1 base, and 20 bases lay in between. As DNA, the CDR3 is TGTGCCAGCAGCTTGGGATGGGGGCTCTCAGGGAATTCCTACGAGCAGTACTTC. This translates into CASSLGWGLSGNSYEQYF.

This chain connects TRBV15 to TRBJ2-3; TRBD2 matches 8 bases. The DNA end is more similar to TRBJ2-7, so the J call may be wrong. Per the germline V gene, CDR1 is LNHNV and CDR2 is YYDKDF (reference sequence). CDR3 length: 17 amino acids. The CDR3 region is CATSRELQRGSTDTQYF. The CDR3, as DNA: TGTGCCACCAGCAGAGAGTTGCAGCGGGGGAGCACAGATACGCAGTACTTC.

This clonotype was detected many times. V gene TRBV6-2 or TRBV6-3 combines with J gene TRBJ1-2, with no clear D. This CDR3 comprises 11 residues. V dropped 2 bases and J dropped 8 bases, with 6 bases sitting between them. From germline, CDR1 is MNHEY and CDR2 SVGEGT. Here the CDR3 DNA reads TGTGCCAGCAGTTACAAAGGGGGCTACACCTTC. This sequence encodes CASSYKGGYTF.

This clonotype was recorded at least ten times. V and J are TRBV20-1 and TRBJ1-1; no clear D. Trimming removed 6 bases at V and 1 base at J, with 12 bases between. Per the germline V gene, CDR1 is DFQATT and CDR2 is SNEGSKA (reference sequence). This CDR3 has 13 amino acids. The CDR3 region is CSAIEYGNTEAFF. CDR3 DNA sequence: TGCAGTGCCATAGAGTACGGGAACACTGAAGCTTTCTTT.

This clonotype was seen only once. V gene TRBV19 combines with J gene TRBJ1-2; a weak D match, TRBD1 (5 bases). Per the germline V gene, CDR1 is LNHDA and CDR2 is SQIVND (reference sequence). The ends were cut back, 5 bases at V and 5 bases at J, with 12 bases in the middle. The CDR3 sequence is 13 residues long. CDR3 nucleotides: TGTGCCAGTAGTTCGGGGGAGAGGTATGGCTACACCTTC. Its protein product is CASSSGERYGYTF.

This clonotype was observed many times. The chain uses TRBV5-1 and TRBJ2-3; perhaps D is TRBD1 or TRBD2 (5 bases each). The CDR3 length is 15 residues. Between the trimmed V and J ends, which lost 4 bases and 0 bases, there was a span of 12 bases. Germline CDR1 SGHRS, CDR2 YFSETQ. The CDR3, as DNA: TGCGCCAGCAGCCCCTGGGGACCTAGCACAGATACGCAGTATTTT. Protein product: CASSPWGPSTDTQYF. The whole variable domain, remainder taken from reference TRBV5-1 and TRBJ2-3, is KAGVTQTPRYLIKTRGQQVTLSCSPISGHRSVSWYQQTPGQGLQFLFEYFSETQRNKGNFPGRFSGRQFSNSRSEMNVSTLELGDSALYLCASSPWGPSTDTQYFGPGTRLTVL.

Comment on this clonotype: A much more abundant neighbour one base away suggests this may be a read error. V usage is TRBV6-1 and J usage is TRBJ2-2; the match to TRBD1 covers 8 bases. The V gene end was trimmed by 5 bases and the J gene end by 4 bases; junction bases not matched to a gene: 3. Germline lookup yields CDR1 MNHNS and CDR2 SASEGT. This CDR3 spans 14 amino acids. As DNA, the CDR3 is TGTGCCAGCAGTATAGGACAGGGCACCGGGGAGCTGTTTTTT. Amino acids: CASSIGQGTGELFF.

This chain connects TRBV24-1 to TRBJ2-7; D might be TRBD1 or TRBD2, each matching 5 bases. Germline CDR1 is KGHDR and CDR2 is SFDVKD. This CDR3 comprises 15 residues. V lost 4 bases to trimming and J lost 5 bases, with 17 bases between them. The CDR3 coding sequence is TGTGCCACCAGTGACAGCCAGGCAGGGACCCACGAGCAGTACTTC. This translates into CATSDSQAGTHEQYF.

The chain combines TRBV24-1 with TRBJ2-3; TRBD1 agrees at 7 bases. The V gene end was trimmed by 10 bases and the J gene end by 1 base; junction bases not matched to a gene: 4. The CDR3 contains 13 residues. Germline lookup yields CDR1 KGHDR and CDR2 SFDVKD. CDR3 protein: CATGTERTDTQYF. The DNA of the CDR3 is TGTGCCACGGGGACAGAGCGCACAGATACGCAGTATTTT.

The chain uses TRBV7-2 and TRBJ1-4; D is unresolved. This CDR3 spans 13 amino acids. Trimming left V 4 bases short and J 2 bases short, with 5 bases between. CDR1 SGHTA and CDR2 FQGNSA come from the germline V gene. The chain's CDR3 is CASSSGTNEKLFF. CDR3 sequence (DNA): TGTGCCAGCAGCTCCGGGACTAATGAAAAACTGTTTTTT.

This clonotype was counted ten times or more. The J gene is TRBJ2-5, the V gene TRBV29-1; D might be TRBD1 (5 bases). The CDR3 loop spans 13 amino acids. Germline CDR1 is SQVTM and CDR2 is ANQGSEA. V dropped 6 bases and J dropped 5 bases, with 16 bases sitting between them. The CDR3 DNA follows: TGCAGCGTATCGGGCCAGGGTTTTGAGACCCAGTACTTC. Protein: CSVSGQGFETQYF.

This chain uses TRBV5-6 with TRBJ1-5, with 12 nucleotides matching TRBD1. Per the germline V gene, CDR1 is SGHDT and CDR2 is YYEEEE. V lost 3 bases and J lost 7; bases outside the gene matches: 8. There are 16 residues in the CDR3. DNA for the CDR3: TGTGCCAGCAGCTCCATTGGGACAGGGGGCGGACAGCCCCAGCATTTT. Translation gives CASSSIGTGGGQPQHF.

With regard to this clonotype: A read error is possible here, since a much larger clone lies one base away. The CDR3 loop is CASLRGPDYGYTF. The CDR3, as DNA: TGTGCCAGCCTCAGGGGGCCGGACTATGGCTACACCTTC. The V gene is TRBV6-1, the J gene TRBJ1-2; 8 positions agree with TRBD1. Germline CDR1 reads MNHNS; CDR2 reads SASEGT. V gave up 8 bases and J gave up 3 bases; unmatched junction bases: 5. There are 13 residues in the CDR3.